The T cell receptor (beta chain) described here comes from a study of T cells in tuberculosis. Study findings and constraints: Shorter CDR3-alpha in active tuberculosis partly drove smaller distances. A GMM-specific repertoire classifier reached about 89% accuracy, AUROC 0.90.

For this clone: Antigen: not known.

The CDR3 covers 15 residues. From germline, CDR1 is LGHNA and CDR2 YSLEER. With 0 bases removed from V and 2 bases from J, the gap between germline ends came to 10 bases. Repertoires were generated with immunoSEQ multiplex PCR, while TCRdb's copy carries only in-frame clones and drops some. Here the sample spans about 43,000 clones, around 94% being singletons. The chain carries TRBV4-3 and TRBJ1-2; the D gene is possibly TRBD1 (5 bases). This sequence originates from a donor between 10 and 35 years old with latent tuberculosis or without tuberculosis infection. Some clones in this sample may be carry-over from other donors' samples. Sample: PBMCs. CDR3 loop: CASSQDKGQNYGYTF. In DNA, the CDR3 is TGCGCCAGCAGCCAAGATAAGGGGCAGAACTATGGCTACACCTTC.